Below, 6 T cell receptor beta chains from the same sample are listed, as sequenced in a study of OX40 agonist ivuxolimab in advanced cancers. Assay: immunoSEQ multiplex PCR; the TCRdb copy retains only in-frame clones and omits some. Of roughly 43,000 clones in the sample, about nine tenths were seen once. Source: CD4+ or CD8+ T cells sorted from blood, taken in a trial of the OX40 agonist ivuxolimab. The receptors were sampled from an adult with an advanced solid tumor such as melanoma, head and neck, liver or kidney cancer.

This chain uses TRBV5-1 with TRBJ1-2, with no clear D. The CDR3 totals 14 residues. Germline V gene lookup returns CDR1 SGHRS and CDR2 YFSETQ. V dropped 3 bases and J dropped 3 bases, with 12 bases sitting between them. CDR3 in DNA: TGCGCCAGCAGCTCCCGGTCCGGCCACTATGGCTACACCTTC. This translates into CASSSRSGHYGYTF.

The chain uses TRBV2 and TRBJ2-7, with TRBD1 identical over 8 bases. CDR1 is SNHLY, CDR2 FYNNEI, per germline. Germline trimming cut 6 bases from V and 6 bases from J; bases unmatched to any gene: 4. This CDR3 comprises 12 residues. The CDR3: CASRQGGGEQYF. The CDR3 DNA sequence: TGTGCCAGCAGACAGGGGGGTGGCGAGCAGTACTTC. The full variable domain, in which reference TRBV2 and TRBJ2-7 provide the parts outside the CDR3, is EPEVTQTPSHQVTQMGQEVILRCVPISNHLYFYWYRQILGQKVEFLVSFYNNEISEKSEIFDDQFSVERPDGSNFTLKIRSTKLEDSAMYFCASRQGGGEQYFGPGTRLTVT.

The CDR3 nucleotides read TGTGCCAGCAGTGAGGACCGGTTCTACGAGCAGTACTTC. It translates to CASSEDRFYEQYF. This rearrangement joins TRBV2 to TRBJ2-7, with unresolved D. The CDR3 contains 13 residues. Per the germline V gene, CDR1 is SNHLY and CDR2 is FYNNEI. Trimming stripped 3 bases from V and 3 bases from J, with 9 bases between.

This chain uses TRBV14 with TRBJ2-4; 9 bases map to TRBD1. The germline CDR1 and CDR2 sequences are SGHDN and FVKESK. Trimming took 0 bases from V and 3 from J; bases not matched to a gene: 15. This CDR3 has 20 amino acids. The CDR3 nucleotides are TGTGCCAGCAGCCAAGACACGGGACAGGGCCTAACCAGGAACAAAAACATTCAGTACTTC. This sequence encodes CASSQDTGQGLTRNKNIQYF.

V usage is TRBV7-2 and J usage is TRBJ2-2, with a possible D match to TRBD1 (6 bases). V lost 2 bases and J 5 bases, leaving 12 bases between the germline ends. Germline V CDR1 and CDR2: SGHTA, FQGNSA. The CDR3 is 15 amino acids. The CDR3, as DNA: TGTGCCAGCAGCTTACGGGCAGGGGCTACCGGGGAGCTGTTTTTT. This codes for CASSLRAGATGELFF.

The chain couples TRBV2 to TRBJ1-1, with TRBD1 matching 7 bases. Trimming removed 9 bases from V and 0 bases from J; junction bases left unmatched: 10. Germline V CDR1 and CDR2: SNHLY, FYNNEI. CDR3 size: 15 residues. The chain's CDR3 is CASLRDRGLNTEAFF. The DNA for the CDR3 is TGTGCCAGTCTCCGGGACAGAGGATTGAACACTGAAGCTTTCTTT.